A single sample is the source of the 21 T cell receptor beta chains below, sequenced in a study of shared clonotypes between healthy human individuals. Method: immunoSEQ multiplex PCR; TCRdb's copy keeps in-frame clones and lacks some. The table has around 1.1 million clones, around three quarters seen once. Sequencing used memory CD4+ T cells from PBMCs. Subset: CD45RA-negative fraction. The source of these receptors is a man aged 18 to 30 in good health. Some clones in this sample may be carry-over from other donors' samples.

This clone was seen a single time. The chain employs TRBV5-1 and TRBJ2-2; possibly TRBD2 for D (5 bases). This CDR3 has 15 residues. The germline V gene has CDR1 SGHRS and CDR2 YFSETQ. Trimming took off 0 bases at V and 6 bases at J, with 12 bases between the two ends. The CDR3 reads CASSLDLGRAGELFF. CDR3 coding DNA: TGCGCCAGCAGCTTGGATCTGGGGAGAGCCGGGGAGCTGTTTTTT. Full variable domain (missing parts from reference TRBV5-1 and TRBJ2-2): KAGVTQTPRYLIKTRGQQVTLSCSPISGHRSVSWYQQTPGQGLQFLFEYFSETQRNKGNFPGRFSGRQFSNSRSEMNVSTLELGDSALYLCASSLDLGRAGELFFGEGSRLTVL.

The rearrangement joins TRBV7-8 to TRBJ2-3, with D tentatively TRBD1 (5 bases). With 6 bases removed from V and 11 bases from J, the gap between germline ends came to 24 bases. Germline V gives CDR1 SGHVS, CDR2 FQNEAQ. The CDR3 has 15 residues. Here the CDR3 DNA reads TGTGCCAGCAGTAACCGCAGGGTCGGGCCAGACTTGCAGTATTTT. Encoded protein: CASSNRRVGPDLQYF.

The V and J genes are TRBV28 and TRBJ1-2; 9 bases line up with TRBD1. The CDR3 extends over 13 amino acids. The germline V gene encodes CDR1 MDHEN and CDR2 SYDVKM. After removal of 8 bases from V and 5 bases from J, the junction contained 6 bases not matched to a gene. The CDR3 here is CASGYRGLYGYTF. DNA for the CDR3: TGTGCCAGCGGATACAGGGGGCTGTATGGCTACACCTTC.

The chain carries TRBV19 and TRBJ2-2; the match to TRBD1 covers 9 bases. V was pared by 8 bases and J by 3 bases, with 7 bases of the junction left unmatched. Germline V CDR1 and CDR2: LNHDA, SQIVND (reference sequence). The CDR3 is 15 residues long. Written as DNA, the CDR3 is TGTGCCAGTGGGAGGGGGGACAGGGACACCGGGGAGCTGTTTTTT. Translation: CASGRGDRDTGELFF.

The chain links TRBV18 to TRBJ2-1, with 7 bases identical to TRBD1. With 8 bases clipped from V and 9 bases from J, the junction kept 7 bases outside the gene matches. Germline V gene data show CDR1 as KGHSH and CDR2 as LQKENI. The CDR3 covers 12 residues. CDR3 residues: CASLTGLGEQFF. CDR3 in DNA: TGTGCCAGCCTGACAGGGTTGGGTGAGCAGTTCTTC.

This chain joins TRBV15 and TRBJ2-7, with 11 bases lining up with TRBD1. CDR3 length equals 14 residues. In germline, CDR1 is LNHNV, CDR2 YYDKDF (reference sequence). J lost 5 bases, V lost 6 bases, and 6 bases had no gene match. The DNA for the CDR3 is TGTGCCACCAGTCAAGGACAGGGGGCTCACGAGCAGTACTTC. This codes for CATSQGQGAHEQYF.

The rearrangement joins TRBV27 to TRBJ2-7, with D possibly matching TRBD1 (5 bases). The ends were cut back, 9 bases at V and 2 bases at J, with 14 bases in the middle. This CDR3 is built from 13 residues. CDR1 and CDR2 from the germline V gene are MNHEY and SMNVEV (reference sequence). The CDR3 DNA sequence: TGTGCCAGTTGGACACCATTTACCTACGAGCAGTACTTC. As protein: CASWTPFTYEQYF.

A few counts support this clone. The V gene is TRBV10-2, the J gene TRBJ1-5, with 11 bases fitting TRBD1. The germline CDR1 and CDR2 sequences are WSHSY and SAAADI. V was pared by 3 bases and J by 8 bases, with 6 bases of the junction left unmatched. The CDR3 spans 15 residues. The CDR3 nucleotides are TGCGCCAGCAGTGACCGGGACAGGGGGGGGGAGCCCCAGCATTTT. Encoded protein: CASSDRDRGGEPQHF.

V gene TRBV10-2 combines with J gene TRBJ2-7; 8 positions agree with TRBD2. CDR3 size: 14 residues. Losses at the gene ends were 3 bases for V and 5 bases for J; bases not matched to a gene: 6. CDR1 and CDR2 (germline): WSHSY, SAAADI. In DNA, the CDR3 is TGCGCCAGCAGTGAAAGCGGGAGTTCAAACGAGCAGTACTTC. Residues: CASSESGSSNEQYF.

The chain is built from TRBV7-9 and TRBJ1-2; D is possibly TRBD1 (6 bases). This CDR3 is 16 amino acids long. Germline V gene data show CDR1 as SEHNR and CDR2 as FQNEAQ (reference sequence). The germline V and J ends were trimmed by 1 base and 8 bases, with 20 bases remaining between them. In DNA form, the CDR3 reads TGTGCCAGCAGCTTAGAGGGGGTCGGAGGCCGGGGAGGCTACACCTTC. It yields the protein CASSLEGVGGRGGYTF.

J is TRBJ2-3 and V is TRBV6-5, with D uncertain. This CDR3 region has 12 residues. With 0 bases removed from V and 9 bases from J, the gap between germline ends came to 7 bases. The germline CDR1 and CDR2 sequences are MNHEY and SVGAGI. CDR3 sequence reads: CASSYSRETQYF. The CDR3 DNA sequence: TGTGCCAGCAGTTACTCGAGAGAGACGCAGTATTTT.

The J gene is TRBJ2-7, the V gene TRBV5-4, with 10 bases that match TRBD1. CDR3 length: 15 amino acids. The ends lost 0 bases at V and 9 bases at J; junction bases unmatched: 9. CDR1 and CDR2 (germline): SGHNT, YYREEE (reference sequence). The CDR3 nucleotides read TGTGCCAGCAGCTTGGAGGGGGACAGGGGCAACTTGCAGTACTTC. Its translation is CASSLEGDRGNLQYF.

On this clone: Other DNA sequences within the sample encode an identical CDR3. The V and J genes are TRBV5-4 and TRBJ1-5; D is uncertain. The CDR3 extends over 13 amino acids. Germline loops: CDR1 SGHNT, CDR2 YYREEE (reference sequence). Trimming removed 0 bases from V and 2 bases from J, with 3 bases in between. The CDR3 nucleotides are TGTGCCAGCAGCTTGGACCGCAATCAGCCCCAGCATTTT. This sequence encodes CASSLDRNQPQHF.

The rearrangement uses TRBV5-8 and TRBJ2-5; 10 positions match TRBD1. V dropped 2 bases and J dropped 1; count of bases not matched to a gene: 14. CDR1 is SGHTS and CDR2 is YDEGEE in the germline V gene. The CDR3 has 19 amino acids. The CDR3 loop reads CASSFGTGALARGQETQYF. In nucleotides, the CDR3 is TGTGCCAGCAGCTTTGGGACAGGGGCACTAGCAAGGGGCCAAGAGACCCAGTACTTC.

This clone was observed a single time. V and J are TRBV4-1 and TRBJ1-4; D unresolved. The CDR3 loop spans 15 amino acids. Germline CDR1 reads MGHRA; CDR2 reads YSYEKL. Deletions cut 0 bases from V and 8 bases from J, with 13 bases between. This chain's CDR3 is CASSQDPSYWEKLFF. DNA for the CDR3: TGCGCCAGCAGCCAAGATCCCAGCTACTGGGAAAAACTGTTTTTT.

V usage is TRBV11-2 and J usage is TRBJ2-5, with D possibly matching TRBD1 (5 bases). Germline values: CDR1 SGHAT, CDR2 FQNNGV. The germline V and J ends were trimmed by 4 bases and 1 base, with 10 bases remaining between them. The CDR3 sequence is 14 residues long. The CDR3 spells CASSSYDSQETQYF. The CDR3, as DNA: TGTGCCAGCAGCTCCTACGACAGCCAAGAGACCCAGTACTTC.

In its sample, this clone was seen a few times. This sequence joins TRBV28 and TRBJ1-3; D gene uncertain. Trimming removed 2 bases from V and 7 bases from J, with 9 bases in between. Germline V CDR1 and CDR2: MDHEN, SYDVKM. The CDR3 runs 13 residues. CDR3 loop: CASSLRWRNTIYF. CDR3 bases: TGTGCCAGCAGTTTAAGATGGAGGAACACCATATATTTT. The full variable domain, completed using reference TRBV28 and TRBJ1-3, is DVKVTQSSRYLVKRTGEKVFLECVQDMDHENMFWYRQDPGLGLRLIYFSYDVKMKEKGDIPEGYSVSREKKERFSLILESASTNQTSMYLCASSLRWRNTIYFGEGSWLTVV.

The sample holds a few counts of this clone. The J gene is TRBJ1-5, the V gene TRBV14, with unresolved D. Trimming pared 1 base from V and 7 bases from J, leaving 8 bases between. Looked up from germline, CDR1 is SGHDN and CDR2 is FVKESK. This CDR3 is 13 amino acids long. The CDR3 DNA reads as TGTGCCAGCAGCCAAGCAGAGGGCCAGCCCCAGCATTTT. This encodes CASSQAEGQPQHF.

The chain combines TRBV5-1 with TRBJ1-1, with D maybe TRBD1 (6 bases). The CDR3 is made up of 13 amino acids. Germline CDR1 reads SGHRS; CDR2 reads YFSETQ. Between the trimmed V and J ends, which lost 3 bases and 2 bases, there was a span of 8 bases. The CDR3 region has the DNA TGCGCCAGCAGCTCGGGACAAAACACTGAAGCTTTCTTT. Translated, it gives CASSSGQNTEAFF.

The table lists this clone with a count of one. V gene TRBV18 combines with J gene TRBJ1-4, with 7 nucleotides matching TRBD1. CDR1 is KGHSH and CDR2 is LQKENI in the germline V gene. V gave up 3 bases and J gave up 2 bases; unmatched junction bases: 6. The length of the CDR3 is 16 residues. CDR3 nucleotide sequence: TGTGCCAGCTCACCTCTTTCACAGGGGACTAATGAAAAACTGTTTTTT. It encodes CASSPLSQGTNEKLFF.

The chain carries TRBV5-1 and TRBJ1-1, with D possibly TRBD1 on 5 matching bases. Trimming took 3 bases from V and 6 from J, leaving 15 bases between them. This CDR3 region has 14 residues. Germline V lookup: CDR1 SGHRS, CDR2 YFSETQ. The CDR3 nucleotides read TGCGCCAGCAGCTATGGGCAGGGAGGGCCTGAAGCTTTCTTT. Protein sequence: CASSYGQGGPEAFF.